This entry concerns a single TCR beta chain. According to the study, genomic DNA was the template for TCR beta VDJ and CDR3 profiling. TCRdb re-called the reads with MiXCR, one entry per CDR3 protein. The table has about half a million distinct CDR3 sequences, 25% to 40% seen once; the top ten hold roughly 0.89%. The CDR3 is 14 amino acids. Trimming pared 5 bases from V and 6 bases from J, leaving 14 bases between. Patients included in sequencing had previously demonstrated CD8+CD57+ cell expansion by flow cytometry. The data originate from a study of CD8+CD57+ T cells in acquired aplastic anemia. The V gene is TRBV12-3 or TRBV12-4, the J gene TRBJ1-3; weak D call: TRBD1 (5 bases). The sequenced sample was sorted CD4+, CD8+, or CD8+CD57+ T cells (not recorded which) from PBMCs. This TCR came from a human donor with aplastic anemia. The CDR3 spells CASSVDRGTNTIYF. The CDR3 nucleotides are TGTGCCAGCAGTGTCGACAGAGGCACAAACACCATATATTTT.